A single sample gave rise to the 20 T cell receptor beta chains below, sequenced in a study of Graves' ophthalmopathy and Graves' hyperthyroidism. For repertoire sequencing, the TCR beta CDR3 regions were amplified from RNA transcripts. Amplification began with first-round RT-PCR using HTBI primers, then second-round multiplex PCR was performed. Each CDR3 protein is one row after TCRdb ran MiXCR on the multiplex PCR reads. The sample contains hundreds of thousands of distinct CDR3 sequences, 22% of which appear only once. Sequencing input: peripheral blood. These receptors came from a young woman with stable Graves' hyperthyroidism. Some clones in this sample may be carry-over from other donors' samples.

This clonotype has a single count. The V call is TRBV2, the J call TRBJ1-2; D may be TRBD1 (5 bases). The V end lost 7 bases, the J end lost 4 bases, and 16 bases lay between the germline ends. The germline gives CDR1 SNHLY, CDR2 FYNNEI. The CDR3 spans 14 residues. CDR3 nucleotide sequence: TGTGCCAGCACGTGGGGCAGGGTAACCTATGGCTACACCTTC. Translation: CASTWGRVTYGYTF. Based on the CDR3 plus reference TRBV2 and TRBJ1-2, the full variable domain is EPEVTQTPSHQVTQMGQEVILRCVPISNHLYFYWYRQILGQKVEFLVSFYNNEISEKSEIFDDQFSVERPDGSNFTLKIRSTKLEDSAMYFCASTWGRVTYGYTFGSGTRLTVV.

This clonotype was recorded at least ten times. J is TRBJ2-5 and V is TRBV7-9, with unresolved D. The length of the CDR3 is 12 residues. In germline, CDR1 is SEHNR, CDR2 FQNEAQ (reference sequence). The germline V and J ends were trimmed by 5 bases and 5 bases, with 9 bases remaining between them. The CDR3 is CASSLSVETQYF. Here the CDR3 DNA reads TGTGCCAGCAGCCTCAGCGTGGAGACCCAGTACTTC.

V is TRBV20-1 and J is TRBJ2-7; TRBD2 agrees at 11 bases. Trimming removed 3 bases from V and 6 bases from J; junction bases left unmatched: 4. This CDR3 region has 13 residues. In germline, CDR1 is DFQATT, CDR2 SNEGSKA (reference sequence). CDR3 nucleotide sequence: TGCAGTGCTAGTACTAGCGGGGGACTCGAGCAGTACTTC. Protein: CSASTSGGLEQYF.

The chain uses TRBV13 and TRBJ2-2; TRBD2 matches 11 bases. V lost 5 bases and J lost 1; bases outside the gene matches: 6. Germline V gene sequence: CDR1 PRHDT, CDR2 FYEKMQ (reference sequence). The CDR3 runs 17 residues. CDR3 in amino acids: CASSPTSGALNTGELFF. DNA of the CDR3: TGTGCCAGCAGCCCGACTAGCGGGGCCCTGAACACCGGGGAGCTGTTTTTT. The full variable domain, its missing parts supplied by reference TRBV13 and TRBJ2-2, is AAGVIQSPRHLIKEKRETATLKCYPIPRHDTVYWYQQGPGQDPQFLISFYEKMQSDKGSIPDRFSAQQFSDYHSELNMSSLELGDSALYFCASSPTSGALNTGELFFGEGSRLTVL.

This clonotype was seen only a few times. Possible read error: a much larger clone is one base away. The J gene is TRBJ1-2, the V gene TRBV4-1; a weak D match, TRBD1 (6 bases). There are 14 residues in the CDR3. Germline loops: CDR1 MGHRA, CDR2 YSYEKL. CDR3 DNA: TGCGCCAGCAGCCAAGGACAGGCCAACTATGGCTACGCCTTC. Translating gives CASSQGQANYGYAF.

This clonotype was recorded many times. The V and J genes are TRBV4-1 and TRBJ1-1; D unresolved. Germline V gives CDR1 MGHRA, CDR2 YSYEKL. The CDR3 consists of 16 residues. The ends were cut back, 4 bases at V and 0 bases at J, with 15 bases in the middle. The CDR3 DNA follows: TGCGCCAGCAGCCGACCGTCGACCGGGCTGAACACTGAAGCTTTCTTT. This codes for CASSRPSTGLNTEAFF.

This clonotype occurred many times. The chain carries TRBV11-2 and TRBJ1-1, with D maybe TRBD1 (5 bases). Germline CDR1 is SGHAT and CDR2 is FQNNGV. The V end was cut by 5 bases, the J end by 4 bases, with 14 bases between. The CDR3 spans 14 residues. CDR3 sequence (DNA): TGTGCCAGCAGCCTCCGGGACGTGGGCACTGAAGCTTTCTTT. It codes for CASSLRDVGTEAFF.

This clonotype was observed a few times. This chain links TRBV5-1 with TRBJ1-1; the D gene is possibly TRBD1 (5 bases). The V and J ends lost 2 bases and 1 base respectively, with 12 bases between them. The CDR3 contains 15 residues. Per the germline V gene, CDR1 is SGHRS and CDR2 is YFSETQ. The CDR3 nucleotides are TGCGCCAGCAGCTTAGGGGCCACCCCGAACACTGAAGCTTTCTTT. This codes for CASSLGATPNTEAFF.

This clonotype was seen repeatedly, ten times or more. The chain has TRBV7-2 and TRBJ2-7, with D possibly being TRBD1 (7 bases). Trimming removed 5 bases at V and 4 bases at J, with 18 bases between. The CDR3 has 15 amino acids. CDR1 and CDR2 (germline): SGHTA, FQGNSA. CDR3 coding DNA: TGTGCCAGCAGCCGACAGGGCCCAGGGGGGTACGAGCAGTACTTC. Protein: CASSRQGPGGYEQYF.

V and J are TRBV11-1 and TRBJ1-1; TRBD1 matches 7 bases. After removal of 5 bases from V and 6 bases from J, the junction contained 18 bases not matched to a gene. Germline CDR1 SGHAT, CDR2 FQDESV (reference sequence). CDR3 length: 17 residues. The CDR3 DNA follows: TGTGCCAGCAGCCCGCATGACAGGGCCGCGGAAGATCCTGAAGCTTTCTTT. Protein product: CASSPHDRAAEDPEAFF. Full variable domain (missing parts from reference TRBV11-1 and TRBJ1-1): EAEVAQSPRYKITEKSQAVAFWCDPISGHATLYWYRQILGQGPELLVQFQDESVVDDSQLPKDRFSAERLKGVDSTLKIQPAELGDSAMYLCASSPHDRAAEDPEAFFGQGTRLTVV.

In nucleotides, the CDR3 is TGTGCCAGCCACCCCCGGGGGCATGGTGATGGCTACACCTTC. It yields the protein CASHPRGHGDGYTF. The chain joins TRBV12-3 or TRBV12-4 to TRBJ1-2; tentative D call: TRBD1 (6 bases). V dropped 8 bases and J dropped 6 bases, with 19 bases sitting between them. CDR3 length: 14 residues.

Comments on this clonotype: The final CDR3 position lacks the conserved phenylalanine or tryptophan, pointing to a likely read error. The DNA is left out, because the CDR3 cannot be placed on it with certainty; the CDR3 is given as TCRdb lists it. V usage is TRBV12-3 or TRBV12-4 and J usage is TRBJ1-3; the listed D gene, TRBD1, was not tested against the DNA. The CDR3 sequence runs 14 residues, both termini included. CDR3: CASSLPTGRGTIWV.

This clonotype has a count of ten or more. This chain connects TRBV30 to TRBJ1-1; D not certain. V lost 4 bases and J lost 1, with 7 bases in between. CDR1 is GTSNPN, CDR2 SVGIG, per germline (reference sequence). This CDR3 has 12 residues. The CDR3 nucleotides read TGTGCCTGGACCGGAGGGAACACTGAAGCTTTCTTT. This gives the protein CAWTGGNTEAFF.

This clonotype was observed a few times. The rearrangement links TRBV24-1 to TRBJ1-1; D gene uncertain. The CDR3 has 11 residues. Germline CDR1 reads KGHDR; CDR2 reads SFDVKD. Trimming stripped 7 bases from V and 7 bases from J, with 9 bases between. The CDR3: CATRENYEAFF. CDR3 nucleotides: TGTGCCACCAGGGAAAACTATGAAGCTTTCTTT.

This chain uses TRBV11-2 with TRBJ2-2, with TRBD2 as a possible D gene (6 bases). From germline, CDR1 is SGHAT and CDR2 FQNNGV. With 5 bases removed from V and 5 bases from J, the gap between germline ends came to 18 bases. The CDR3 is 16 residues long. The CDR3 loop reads CASSPTPRGRTGELFF. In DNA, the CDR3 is TGTGCCAGCAGCCCCACCCCTCGGGGGAGGACCGGGGAGCTGTTTTTT.

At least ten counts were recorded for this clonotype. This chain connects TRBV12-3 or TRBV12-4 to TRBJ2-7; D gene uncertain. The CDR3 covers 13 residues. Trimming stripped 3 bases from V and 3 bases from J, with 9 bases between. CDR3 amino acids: CASSLPGHYEQYF. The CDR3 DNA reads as TGTGCCAGCAGTTTGCCAGGCCACTACGAGCAGTACTTC.

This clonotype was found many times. DNA for the CDR3: TGTGCCAGCAGTGAAACTGGCTATGGCTACACCTTC. Translating it yields CASSETGYGYTF. This chain links TRBV6-1 with TRBJ1-2; no clear D. This CDR3 contains 12 residues. Per germline, CDR1 MNHNS and CDR2 SASEGT. V was trimmed by 2 bases and J by 4 bases, leaving 5 bases between them.

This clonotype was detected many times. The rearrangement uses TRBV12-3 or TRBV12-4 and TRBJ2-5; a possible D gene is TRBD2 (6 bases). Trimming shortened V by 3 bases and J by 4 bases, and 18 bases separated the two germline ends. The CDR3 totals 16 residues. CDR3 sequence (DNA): TGTGCCAGCAGTTTCCAGGAGGGCGGGAAGAGAGAGACCCAGTACTTC. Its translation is CASSFQEGGKRETQYF.

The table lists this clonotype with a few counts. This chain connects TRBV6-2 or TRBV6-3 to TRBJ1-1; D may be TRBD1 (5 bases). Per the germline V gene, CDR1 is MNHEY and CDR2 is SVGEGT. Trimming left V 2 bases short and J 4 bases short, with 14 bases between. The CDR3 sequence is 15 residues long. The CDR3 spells CASSYLGGGITEAFF. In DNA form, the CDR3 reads TGTGCCAGCAGTTACCTCGGCGGGGGAATCACTGAAGCTTTCTTT.

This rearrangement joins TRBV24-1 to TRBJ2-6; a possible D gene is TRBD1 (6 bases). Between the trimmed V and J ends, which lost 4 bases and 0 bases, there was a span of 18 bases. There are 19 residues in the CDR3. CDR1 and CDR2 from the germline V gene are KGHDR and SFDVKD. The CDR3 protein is CATSDRADRLSSGANVLTF. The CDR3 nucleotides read TGTGCCACCAGTGACCGGGCCGACAGGCTCAGCTCTGGGGCCAACGTCCTGACTTTC.